This T cell receptor (beta chain) was captured in a study of T-cell reconstitution after alpha-beta-depleted transplantation in children. For TCRbeta, the library was prepared with unique molecular identifiers. TCRdb ran MiXCR on the PCR reads and lists one entry per CDR3 protein. This table holds roughly 500,000 distinct CDR3 sequences, approximately 32% found once. This CDR3 has 14 amino acids. V lost 8 bases, J lost 6 bases, and 9 bases stayed unmatched. The V and J genes are TRBV12-3 or TRBV12-4 and TRBJ2-1; TRBD2 agrees at 8 bases. Sequenced here: PBMCs from the stem cell graft donor, sampled from the stem cell graft. This clonotype originated in a human donor who donated a stem cell graft to a child with aplastic anemia. Written as DNA, the CDR3 is TGTGCCAGCGGGCTAGCGGGCTTCTTCAATGAGCAGTTCTTC. Encoded protein: CASGLAGFFNEQFF.